This T cell receptor (beta chain) was recorded in a study of spatial heterogeneity in lung cancer. The CDR3 runs 16 residues. Germline-derived CDR1 and CDR2 are SGHTA and FQGNSA. V lost 2 bases, J lost 0 bases, and 14 bases lay in between. TCRdb recomputed calls from the 5' RACE reads with MiXCR, one row per CDR3 protein. Of around 4,400 distinct CDR3 sequences in the sample, 30% to 40% were seen once. The table lists this clonotype with a few counts. This beta chain was picked up by a library intended for alpha chains and is off target, so its count carries little meaning. Time point in this sample: sample taken at primary tumor resection. The sequenced material consisted of unsorted whole RNA from tumor, nontumor lung or frozen PBMC. The donor population consisted of under 75 patients with untreated, early-stage non-small cell lung cancer.

The sequences come from PBMCs, collected at surgery. The chain uses TRBV7-2 and TRBJ2-7; D unclear. The TCR originated in a male donor with early-stage non-small cell lung cancer. This chain's CDR3 is CASSLKTRGLSYEQYF. CDR3 bases: TGTGCCAGCAGCTTAAAGACTCGCGGCCTCTCCTACGAGCAGTACTTC.